These 28 T cell receptor beta chains were all obtained from the same sample, sequenced in a study of T cells in localized non-small cell lung cancer. Profiling relied on immunoSEQ multiplex PCR, and the TCRdb table lists in-frame clones only, not all of them. The profile shows around 1,900 clones, roughly a third of them singletons. This sample comprised lung tumor tissue, obtained before any cancer treatment. The receptors come from a male donor aged 60 or over with stage II lung adenocarcinoma.

By share of the sample, this clone is large. The chain links TRBV6-8 to TRBJ2-4; D might be TRBD2 (5 bases). CDR1 and CDR2 (germline): MNHGY, SAAAGT. CDR3 length: 14 amino acids. The V gene lost 9 bases and the J gene lost 5 bases, with 17 bases spanning the gap. The CDR3 coding sequence is TGTGCCAGTCACAAGCGGTACGGGGAAAACATTCAGTACTTC. It yields the protein CASHKRYGENIQYF.

The gene calls are TRBV19 and TRBJ1-5; D unresolved. Trimming removed 7 bases at V and 2 bases at J, with 18 bases between. CDR3 length equals 16 residues. Germline-derived CDR1 and CDR2 are LNHDA and SQIVND (reference sequence). The CDR3 loop reads CASTATWEWGNQPQHF. The CDR3 DNA sequence: TGTGCCAGTACCGCGACCTGGGAGTGGGGCAATCAGCCCCAGCATTTT.

The sample holds a few counts of this clone. The gene calls are TRBV14 and TRBJ2-1; D is perhaps TRBD2 (5 bases). V was clipped by 4 bases and J by 4 bases, with 14 bases between them. From germline, CDR1 is SGHDN and CDR2 FVKESK. CDR3 size: 15 residues. CDR3 amino acids: CASSPYGELYNEQFF. The CDR3 DNA reads as TGTGCCAGCAGCCCTTACGGGGAACTTTACAATGAGCAGTTCTTC.

This clone rates as medium-sized (0.01 to 0.1%). V gene TRBV9 combines with J gene TRBJ2-1; 9 bases are shared with TRBD2. J lost 15 bases, V lost 0 bases, and 16 bases had no gene match. CDR3 length: 16 amino acids. In germline, CDR1 is SGDLS, CDR2 YYNGEE. Here the CDR3 reads CASSVGIRTSATHPFF. The CDR3 DNA sequence: TGTGCCAGCAGCGTAGGAATTCGGACTAGCGCTACTCATCCGTTCTTC.

The V and J genes are TRBV25-1 and TRBJ2-2; D uncertain. V was pared by 7 bases and J by 1 base, with 4 bases between. CDR3 length equals 12 residues. Germline V lookup: CDR1 MGHDK, CDR2 SYGVNS. CDR3 DNA sequence: TGTGCCAGCAACGGGAACACCGGGGAGCTGTTTTTT. It yields the protein CASNGNTGELFF. The full variable domain, its missing parts supplied by reference TRBV25-1 and TRBJ2-2, is EADIYQTPRYLVIGTGKKITLECSQTMGHDKMYWYQQDPGMELHLIHYSYGVNSTEKGDLSSESTVSRIRTEHFPLTLESARPSHTSQYLCASNGNTGELFFGEGSRLTVL.

Comments on this clone: One junction end disagrees with the germline gene, perhaps due to a read error. The chain uses TRBV4-1 and TRBJ2-1; D uncertain. CDR1 MGHRA and CDR2 YSYEKL come from the germline V gene. CDR3 length: 16 amino acids. CDR3 in DNA: TGCACCAGCAGCCATTCCGACTGTTTTGTTGGCAATGAGCAGTTCTTC. It codes for CTSSHSDCFVGNEQFF.

The chain joins TRBV1 to TRBJ2-7; the table's D call, TRBD1, has no DNA check behind it. TRBV1 is an annotated pseudogene. This CDR3 region has 13 residues. CDR3: CASSQQGQDEQYF. In DNA form, the CDR3 reads TGCGCCAGCAGCCAACAAGGACAGGACGAGCAGTACTTC.

The chain combines TRBV7-7 with TRBJ2-5; 8 bases are shared with TRBD1. The germline V gene has CDR1 SSHAT and CDR2 FNYEAQ (reference sequence). The CDR3 length is 16 residues. J gave up 4 bases and V 5 bases, and 12 bases lay outside the gene matches. The chain's CDR3 is CASSPRTGLEVETQYF. CDR3 sequence (DNA): TGTGCCAGCAGCCCCCGGACAGGGTTAGAGGTAGAGACCCAGTACTTC.

This chain links TRBV5-1 with TRBJ1-1; 7 positions agree with TRBD1. Per the germline V gene, CDR1 is SGHRS and CDR2 is YFSETQ. The CDR3 consists of 16 residues. V trimming: 3 bases; J trimming: 0 bases; junction bases outside the gene matches: 8. The CDR3 bases are TGCGCCAGCAGCTCCTACAGGGGACACATGAACACTGAAGCTTTCTTT. Translated, it gives CASSSYRGHMNTEAFF.

The chain links TRBV29-1 to TRBJ1-1; 10 nucleotides agree with TRBD1. The germline V gene has CDR1 SQVTM and CDR2 ANQGSEA. Trimming took 0 bases from V and 10 from J; bases not matched to a gene: 8. The CDR3 consists of 14 residues. The CDR3 loop is CSVEENRQGAAAFF. The CDR3 nucleotides are TGCAGCGTTGAAGAGAACCGACAGGGGGCGGCAGCTTTCTTT.

This rearrangement joins TRBV5-1 to TRBJ2-7; 8 bases agree with TRBD2. V shed 1 base and J 2 bases; nucleotides not matched to a gene: 5. The germline V gene has CDR1 SGHRS and CDR2 YFSETQ. This CDR3 has 15 amino acids. CDR3 nucleotide sequence: TGCGCCAGCAGCTTGATCACTAGCGGACCCTACGAGCAGTACTTC. It encodes CASSLITSGPYEQYF.

This clone turned up a few times. J is TRBJ1-2 and V is TRBV6-8, with D maybe TRBD1 (6 bases). Germline CDR1 reads MNHGY; CDR2 reads SAAAGT. The CDR3 runs 14 residues. V dropped 5 bases and J dropped 2 bases, with 12 bases sitting between them. CDR3 nucleotide sequence: TGTGCCAGCAGTGTCCGGGACATAAACTATGGCTACACCTTC. It encodes CASSVRDINYGYTF.

This clone was seen a few times. CDR3 sequence (DNA): TGTGCCAGCAAGGGGACTATCTTCCACGAGCAGTACTTC. This translates into CASKGTIFHEQYF. The genes are TRBV9 and TRBJ2-7, with 7 positions matching TRBD2. Germline V CDR1 and CDR2: SGDLS, YYNGEE. The J segment lost 5 bases and the V segment lost 6 bases, leaving 8 bases of the junction unmatched. The CDR3 runs to 13 residues.

This clone showed up just a few times. The rearrangement joins TRBV11-3 to TRBJ2-4, with a weak D call TRBD2 (5 bases). This CDR3 has 15 residues. Germline CDR1 is SGHNT and CDR2 is YENEEA. V was trimmed by 2 bases and J by 6 bases, leaving 14 bases between them. The CDR3 region has the DNA TGTGCCAGCAGCTTAATTGCGGGTGGTGGAAACATTCAGTACTTC. Residues: CASSLIAGGGNIQYF. Supplemented by reference TRBV11-3 and TRBJ2-4, the full variable domain reads EAGVVQSPRYKIIEKKQPVAFWCNPISGHNTLYWYLQNLGQGPELLIRYENEEAVDDSQLPKDRFSAERLKGVDSTLKIQPAELGDSAVYLCASSLIAGGGNIQYFGAGTRLSVL.

The rearrangement joins TRBV6-8 to TRBJ2-7; TRBD2 matches at 7 bases. The CDR3 extends over 14 amino acids. With V trimmed by 5 bases and J by 4 bases, 8 bases remained unmatched. The V gene's germline CDR1 is MNHGY and CDR2 SAAAGT. This chain's CDR3 is CASSLTSALYEQYF. CDR3 DNA sequence: TGTGCCAGCAGTCTAACTAGCGCATTGTACGAGCAGTACTTC.

The chain employs TRBV12-5 and TRBJ2-1; 14 bases agree with TRBD2. CDR3 size: 16 residues. Germline V gene data show CDR1 as LGHNT and CDR2 as FRNRAP. J was trimmed by 7 bases and V by 5 bases; bases with no gene match: 7. This CDR3 is CASGPGGLAGVNEQFF. CDR3 DNA sequence: TGTGCTAGTGGTCCCGGGGGACTAGCGGGAGTTAATGAGCAGTTCTTC.

In its sample, this clone is large. The chain carries TRBV9 and TRBJ2-3; D is possibly TRBD1 or TRBD2 (5 bases each). Trimming pared 3 bases from V and 0 bases from J, leaving 8 bases between. There are 14 residues in the CDR3. CDR1 and CDR2 from the germline V gene are SGDLS and YYNGEE. DNA of the CDR3: TGTGCCAGCAGCGGGGGCGGGAGCACAGATACGCAGTATTTT. This codes for CASSGGGSTDTQYF.

V and J are TRBV29-1 and TRBJ2-5; 10 bases are a match to TRBD2. V gave up 3 bases and J gave up 3 bases; unmatched junction bases: 13. The CDR3 runs 17 residues. From germline, CDR1 is SQVTM and CDR2 ANQGSEA. The DNA for the CDR3 is TGCAGCGTTGAGTCACCTTCTAGCGGGAGAACGGAAGAGACCCAGTACTTC. It is translated as CSVESPSSGRTEETQYF.

This clone is termed medium-sized (0.01 to 0.1%). The chain is built from TRBV6-8 and TRBJ1-5; the D is unclear. This CDR3 has 13 amino acids. The V gene's germline CDR1 is MNHGY and CDR2 SAAAGT. V lost 4 bases and J lost 3, with 7 bases in between. CDR3 region: CASSLVDNQPQHF. The CDR3 region has the DNA TGTGCCAGCAGTTTAGTAGACAATCAGCCCCAGCATTTT.

CDR3: CASSPNSRGEGAFF. CDR3 bases: TGTGCCAGCTCACCAAACTCCCGGGGTGAGGGAGCTTTCTTT. The V gene is TRBV18, the J gene TRBJ1-1; D not certain. The V and J ends lost 2 bases and 10 bases respectively, with 17 bases between them. The V gene's germline CDR1 is KGHSH and CDR2 LQKENI. The CDR3 contains 14 residues.

This clone was detected only a few times. The same CDR3 arises from other DNA sequences in this sample as well. The rearrangement links TRBV18 to TRBJ1-2, with D maybe TRBD1 (6 bases). Per the germline V gene, CDR1 is KGHSH and CDR2 is LQKENI. The CDR3 sequence is 14 residues long. Deletions cut 3 bases from V and 8 bases from J, with 16 bases between. DNA of the CDR3: TGTGCCAGCTCACCGACCGGGCCAGGGGACGGCTACACCTTC. Protein sequence: CASSPTGPGDGYTF.

This clone is labeled large. The rearrangement joins TRBV28 to TRBJ1-5; D ambiguous. Per germline, CDR1 MDHEN and CDR2 SYDVKM. This CDR3 region has 12 residues. Trimming took off 5 bases at V and 9 bases at J, with 11 bases between the two ends. CDR3 nucleotides: TGTGCCAGCAGTCCCCCCCGAGGGCCCCAGCATTTT. It specifies CASSPPRGPQHF.

This clone has only a few counts. The chain uses TRBV11-3 and TRBJ1-2; 9 positions agree with TRBD1. Germline V gene sequence: CDR1 SGHNT, CDR2 YENEEA. J lost 0 bases, V lost 6 bases, and 2 bases had no gene match. The CDR3 consists of 14 residues. CDR3 loop: CASRQGAANYGYTF. The CDR3 DNA reads TGTGCCAGCAGACAGGGGGCCGCTAACTATGGCTACACCTTC.

This clone appeared a few times. The chain joins TRBV11-3 to TRBJ2-7; TRBD1 aligns across 10 bases. The germline CDR1 and CDR2 sequences are SGHNT and YENEEA. CDR3 size: 15 residues. V lost 1 base, J lost 4 bases, and 4 bases stayed unmatched. Here the CDR3 reads CASSLGDRGQYEQYF. CDR3 DNA: TGTGCCAGCAGCTTAGGAGACAGGGGGCAGTACGAGCAGTACTTC.

The chain uses TRBV10-3 and TRBJ2-7; no reliable D call. The ends were cut back, 2 bases at V and 6 bases at J, with 14 bases in the middle. Germline V gene sequence: CDR1 ENHRY, CDR2 SYGVKD. CDR3 length: 14 residues. CDR3: CAISERLPPLEQYF. The CDR3 DNA sequence: TGTGCCATCAGTGAGAGGTTGCCCCCCCTCGAGCAGTACTTC.

This clone showed up just a few times. The gene calls are TRBV7-4 and TRBJ2-2; no firm D call. Germline V gene lookup returns CDR1 SGHVT and CDR2 SQSDAQ. The CDR3 length is 13 residues. Trimming took 4 bases from V and 6 from J, leaving 9 bases between them. CDR3 amino acids: CASSSRLSGELFF. The CDR3 nucleotides are TGTGCCAGCAGCTCTCGCCTGTCCGGGGAGCTGTTTTTT.

Only a few counts were recorded for this clone. This chain connects TRBV6-7 to TRBJ2-3, with D possibly called TRBD1 or TRBD2 (5 bases each). TRBV6-7 is flagged as an ORF with uncertain function. The CDR3 totals 15 residues. The V and J ends lost 8 bases and 1 base respectively, with 16 bases between them. DNA of the CDR3: TGTGCCAGCGGGGGATTCTCGTTAGGCACAGATACGCAGTATTTT. Protein: CASGGFSLGTDTQYF.

This chain joins TRBV28 and TRBJ1-2; D unresolved. This CDR3 region has 13 residues. Trimming left V 2 bases short and J 4 bases short, with 8 bases between. Germline assignment: CDR1 MDHEN and CDR2 SYDVKM. CDR3 protein: CASSLEGIYGYTF. For the CDR3, the DNA is TGTGCCAGCAGTTTAGAAGGAATCTATGGCTACACCTTC.